What follows are 8 T cell receptor beta chains derived from one specimen sequenced in a study of blood T cell repertoires in COVID-19. Sequencing used immunoSEQ multiplex PCR; TCRdb keeps in-frame clones, though not all of them. The repertoire holds over 200,000 clones, with roughly 88% as singletons. Source material: PBMCs or T cells enriched from blood (not recorded which). Receptors originate from a woman between 35 and 50 years old with acute COVID-19.

The V call is TRBV6-5, the J call TRBJ1-2; 7 bases line up with TRBD1. J lost 3 bases, V lost 9 bases, and 10 bases had no gene match. CDR3 length: 14 amino acids. The germline V gene encodes CDR1 MNHEY and CDR2 SVGAGI. The CDR3 DNA follows: TGTGCCAGTTCGACAGGGATGTATCACTATGGCTACACCTTC. It specifies CASSTGMYHYGYTF.

The chain joins TRBV9 to TRBJ1-1, with 7 bases lining up with TRBD1. The CDR3 is made up of 15 amino acids. Per germline, CDR1 SGDLS and CDR2 YYNGEE. The J segment lost 1 base and the V segment lost 4 bases, leaving 7 bases of the junction unmatched. The CDR3 loop is CASSPHGTENTEAFF. For the CDR3, the DNA is TGTGCCAGCAGCCCCCACGGGACAGAGAACACTGAAGCTTTCTTT.

The gene calls are TRBV10-3 and TRBJ1-6; 7 positions match TRBD1. The junction had 2 bases not matched to a gene; V was cut back by 0 bases and J by 6 bases. CDR3 length equals 15 residues. Looked up from germline, CDR1 is ENHRY and CDR2 is SYGVKD. The CDR3 region is CAISESTGVNSPLHF. CDR3 bases: TGTGCCATCAGTGAGTCCACAGGGGTTAATTCACCCCTCCACTTT.

The rearrangement links TRBV19 to TRBJ2-2; no reliable D call. In germline, CDR1 is LNHDA, CDR2 SQIVND (reference sequence). Trimming stripped 7 bases from V and 0 bases from J, with 9 bases between. The CDR3 has 14 residues. The CDR3 coding sequence is TGTGCCAGTAAAGAGCATGCGAACACCGGGGAGCTGTTTTTT. It yields the protein CASKEHANTGELFF.

This clone has just one count. CDR3 bases: TGTGCCAGCAGCGTCCATTCCAGGGACAGGGGGGATGGCTACACCTTC. Its translation: CASSVHSRDRGDGYTF. The rearrangement joins TRBV9 to TRBJ1-2; 11 nucleotides agree with TRBD1. The CDR3 has 16 residues. V trimming: 2 bases; J trimming: 6 bases; junction bases outside the gene matches: 9. Germline loops: CDR1 SGDLS, CDR2 YYNGEE.

The gene calls are TRBV30 and TRBJ2-3; TRBD2 is a possible D gene (6 bases). The length of the CDR3 is 15 residues. Germline V gene data show CDR1 as GTSNPN and CDR2 as SVGIG (reference sequence). Trimming removed 6 bases at V and 0 bases at J, with 16 bases between. The CDR3 DNA follows: TGTGCCTGCGGACGCACTAGCACAAGCACAGATACGCAGTATTTT. This translates into CACGRTSTSTDTQYF.

The chain couples TRBV13 to TRBJ1-1, with D perhaps matching TRBD1 (5 bases). There are 14 residues in the CDR3. Germline lookup yields CDR1 PRHDT and CDR2 FYEKMQ (reference sequence). V was cut by 2 bases and J by 5 bases, with 12 bases left in between. This CDR3 is CASSLNGGWTEAFF. The CDR3 DNA is TGTGCCAGCAGCTTAAACGGGGGGTGGACTGAAGCTTTCTTT.

The chain carries TRBV25-1 and TRBJ2-5; 7 nucleotides line up with TRBD1. CDR3 length: 15 amino acids. From germline, CDR1 is MGHDK and CDR2 SYGVNS. The trim removed 5 bases at V and 0 bases at J, leaving 6 bases unmatched. CDR3 bases: TGTGCCAGCAGTCTACACAGGGGATACCAAGAGACCCAGTACTTC. Residues: CASSLHRGYQETQYF.